This T cell receptor beta chain was documented in a study of OX40 agonist ivuxolimab in advanced cancers. Trimming took off 2 bases at V and 1 base at J, with 10 bases between the two ends. CDR1 and CDR2 (germline): SGHRS, YFSETQ. The CDR3 covers 14 residues. Using immunoSEQ multiplex PCR, the repertoire was profiled, and TCRdb retains in-frame clones only, with some absent. Here the sample spans around 67,000 clones, about 84% being singletons. Sequences were derived from CD4+ or CD8+ T cells sorted from blood, sampled in a trial of the OX40 agonist ivuxolimab. This TCR came from an adult with an advanced solid tumor such as melanoma, head and neck, liver or kidney cancer. The rearrangement joins TRBV5-1 to TRBJ2-7; D is perhaps TRBD1 (5 bases). The chain's CDR3 is CASSLDSRSYEQYF. The DNA of the CDR3 is TGCGCCAGCAGCTTAGACAGCAGATCCTACGAGCAGTACTTC.